Below, one T cell receptor beta chain is given with its context. Profiled with immunoSEQ multiplex PCR; TCRdb holds only in-frame clones, not every one. The data contain around 150,000 clones, around 81% of them singletons. CDR1 and CDR2 from the germline V gene are SQVTM and ANQGSEA. V trimming: 5 bases; J trimming: 4 bases; junction bases outside the gene matches: 10. The CDR3 is 15 residues long. The data derive from a study of blood T cell repertoires in COVID-19. Study-wide context: The samples span acute and convalescent COVID-19 from the United States, Italy and Spain. The cDNA or gDNA used as material had been derived from T cells, B-cell-depleted T cells, or PBMCs.

Recruits, aged roughly 18 to 100 years, lived in 24 US areas. Membership in each cohort depended on participant-reported clinical history. The sequenced sample was PBMCs or T cells enriched from blood (not recorded which). The chain recombines TRBV29-1 with TRBJ1-2; 10 bases agree with TRBD1. The source is a man aged 35 to 55 who had recovered from COVID-19. The CDR3 DNA reads as TGCAGCGTTTCGGGACAGGGGCTTCGGGCCTATGGCTACACCTTC. Translating it yields CSVSGQGLRAYGYTF.